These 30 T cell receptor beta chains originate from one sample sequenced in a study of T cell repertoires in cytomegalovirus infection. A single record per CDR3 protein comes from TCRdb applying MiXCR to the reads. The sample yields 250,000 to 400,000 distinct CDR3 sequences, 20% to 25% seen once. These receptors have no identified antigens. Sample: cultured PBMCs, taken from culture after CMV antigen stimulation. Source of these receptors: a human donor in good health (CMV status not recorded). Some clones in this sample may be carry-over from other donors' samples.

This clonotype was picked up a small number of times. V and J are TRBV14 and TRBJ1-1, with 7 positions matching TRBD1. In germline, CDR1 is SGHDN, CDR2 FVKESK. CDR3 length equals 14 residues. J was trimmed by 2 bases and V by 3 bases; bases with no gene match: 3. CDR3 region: CASSQYRGNTEAFF. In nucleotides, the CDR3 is TGTGCCAGCAGCCAGTACAGGGGAAACACTGAAGCTTTCTTT.

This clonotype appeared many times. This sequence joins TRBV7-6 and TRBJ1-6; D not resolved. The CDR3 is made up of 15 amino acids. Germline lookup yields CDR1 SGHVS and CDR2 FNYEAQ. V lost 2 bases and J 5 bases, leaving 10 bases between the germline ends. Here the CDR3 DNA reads TGTGCCAGCAGCTTAACAGAGGCACATAATTCACCCCTCCACTTT. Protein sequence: CASSLTEAHNSPLHF.

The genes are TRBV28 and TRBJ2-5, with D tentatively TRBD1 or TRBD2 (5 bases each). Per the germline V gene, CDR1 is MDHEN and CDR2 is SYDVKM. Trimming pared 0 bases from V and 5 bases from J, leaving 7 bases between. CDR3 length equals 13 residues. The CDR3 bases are TGTGCCAGCAGTTTATGGGGGGTGGAGACCCAGTACTTC. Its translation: CASSLWGVETQYF.

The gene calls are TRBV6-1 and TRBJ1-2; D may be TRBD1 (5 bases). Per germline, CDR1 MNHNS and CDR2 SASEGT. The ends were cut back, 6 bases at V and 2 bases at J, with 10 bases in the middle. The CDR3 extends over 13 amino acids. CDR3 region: CASSPGHNYGYTF. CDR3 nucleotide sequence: TGTGCCAGCAGCCCCGGACACAACTATGGCTACACCTTC.

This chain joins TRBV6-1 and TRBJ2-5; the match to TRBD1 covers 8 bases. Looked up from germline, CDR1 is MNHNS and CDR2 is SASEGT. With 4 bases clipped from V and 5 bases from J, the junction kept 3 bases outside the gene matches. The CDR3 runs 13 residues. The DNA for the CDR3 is TGTGCCAGCAGTGCGGGACAGGTCGAGACCCAGTACTTC. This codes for CASSAGQVETQYF.

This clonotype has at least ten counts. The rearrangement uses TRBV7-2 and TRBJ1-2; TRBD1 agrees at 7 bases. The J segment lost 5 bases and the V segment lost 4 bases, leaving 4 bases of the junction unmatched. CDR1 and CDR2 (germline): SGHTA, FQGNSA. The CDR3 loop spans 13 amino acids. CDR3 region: CASSYGTVYGYTF. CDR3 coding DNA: TGTGCCAGCAGCTATGGGACAGTTTATGGCTACACCTTC. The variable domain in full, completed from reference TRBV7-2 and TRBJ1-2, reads GAGVSQSPSNKVTEKGKDVELRCDPISGHTALYWYRQSLGQGLEFLIYFQGNSAPDKSGLPSDRFSAERTGGSVSTLTIQRTQQEDSAVYLCASSYGTVYGYTFGSGTRLTVV.

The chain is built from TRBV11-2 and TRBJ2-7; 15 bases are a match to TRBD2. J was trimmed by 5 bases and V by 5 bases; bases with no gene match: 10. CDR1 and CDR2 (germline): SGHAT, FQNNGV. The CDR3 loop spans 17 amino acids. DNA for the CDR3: TGTGCCAGCAGCGACCGGTGGGGACTAGCGGGAGGCGACGAGCAGTACGTC. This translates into CASSDRWGLAGGDEQYV.

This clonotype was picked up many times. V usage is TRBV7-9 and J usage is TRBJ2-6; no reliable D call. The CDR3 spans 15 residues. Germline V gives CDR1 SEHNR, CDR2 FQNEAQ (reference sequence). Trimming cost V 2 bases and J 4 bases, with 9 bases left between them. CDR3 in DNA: TGTGCCAGCAGCTTATCCGTGTCCGGGGCCAACGTCCTGACTTTC. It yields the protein CASSLSVSGANVLTF.

The DNA for the CDR3 is TGTGCCAGCAGTGGACTAGCAAGTCTTCCGTTCTTC. It specifies CASSGLASLPFF. The J gene is TRBJ2-1, the V gene TRBV6-1, with 7 bases fitting TRBD2. CDR1 MNHNS and CDR2 SASEGT come from the germline V gene. The length of the CDR3 is 12 residues. Trimming at V came to 4 bases and at J to 15 bases, leaving 9 bases not matched to a gene.

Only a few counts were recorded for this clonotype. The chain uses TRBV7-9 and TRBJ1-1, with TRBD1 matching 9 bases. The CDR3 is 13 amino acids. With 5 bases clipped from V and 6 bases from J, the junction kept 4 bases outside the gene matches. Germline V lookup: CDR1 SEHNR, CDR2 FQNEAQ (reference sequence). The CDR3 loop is CASSPGTGPEAFF. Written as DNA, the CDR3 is TGTGCCAGCAGCCCCGGGACAGGGCCTGAAGCTTTCTTT.

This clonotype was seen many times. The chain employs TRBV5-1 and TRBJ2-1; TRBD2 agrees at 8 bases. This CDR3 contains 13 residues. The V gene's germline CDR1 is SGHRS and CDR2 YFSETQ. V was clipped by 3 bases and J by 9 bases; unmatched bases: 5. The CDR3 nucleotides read TGCGCCAGCAGCTGGGGACTAGAGGGTGAGCAGTTCTTC. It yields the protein CASSWGLEGEQFF.

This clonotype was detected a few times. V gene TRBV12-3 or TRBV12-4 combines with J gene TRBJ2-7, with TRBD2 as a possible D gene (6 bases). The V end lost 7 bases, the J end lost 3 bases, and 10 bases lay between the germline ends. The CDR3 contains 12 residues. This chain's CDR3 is CASTLGSYEQYF. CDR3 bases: TGTGCCAGCACCCTCGGGAGCTACGAGCAGTACTTC.

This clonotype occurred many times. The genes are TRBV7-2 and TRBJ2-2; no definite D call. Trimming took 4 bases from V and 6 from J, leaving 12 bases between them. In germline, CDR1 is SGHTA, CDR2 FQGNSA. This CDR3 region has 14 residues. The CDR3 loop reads CASSSITESGELFF. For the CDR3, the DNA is TGTGCCAGCAGCTCAATTACAGAGTCCGGGGAGCTGTTTTTT.

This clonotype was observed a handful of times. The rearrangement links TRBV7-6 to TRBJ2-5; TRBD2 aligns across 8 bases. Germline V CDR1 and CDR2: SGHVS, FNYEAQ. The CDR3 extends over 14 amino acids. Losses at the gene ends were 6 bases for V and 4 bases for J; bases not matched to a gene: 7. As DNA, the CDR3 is TGTGCCAGCAGTTCGAGCGGGAGCACAGAGACCCAGTACTTC. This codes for CASSSSGSTETQYF.

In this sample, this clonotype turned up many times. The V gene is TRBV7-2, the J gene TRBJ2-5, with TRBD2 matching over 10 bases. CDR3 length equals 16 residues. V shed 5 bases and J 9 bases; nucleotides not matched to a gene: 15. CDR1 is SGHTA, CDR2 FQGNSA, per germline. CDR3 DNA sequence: TGTGCCAGCAGCCGCAGCCTAGCGGGAGAGGATCATGCCCAGTACTTC. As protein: CASSRSLAGEDHAQYF.

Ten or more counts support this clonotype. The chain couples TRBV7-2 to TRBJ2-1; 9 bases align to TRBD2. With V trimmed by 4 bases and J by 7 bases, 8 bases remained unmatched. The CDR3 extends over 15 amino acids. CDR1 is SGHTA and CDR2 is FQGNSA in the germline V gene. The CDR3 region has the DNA TGTGCCAGCAGCTCAACGCCTAGCGGGACTAATGAGCAGTTCTTC. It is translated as CASSSTPSGTNEQFF.

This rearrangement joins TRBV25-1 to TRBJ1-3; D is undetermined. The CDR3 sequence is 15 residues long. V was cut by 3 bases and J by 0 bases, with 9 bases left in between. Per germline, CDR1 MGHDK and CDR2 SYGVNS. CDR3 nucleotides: TGTGCCAGCAGTGAGTTCCGGAGCTCTGGAAACACCATATATTTT. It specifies CASSEFRSSGNTIYF.

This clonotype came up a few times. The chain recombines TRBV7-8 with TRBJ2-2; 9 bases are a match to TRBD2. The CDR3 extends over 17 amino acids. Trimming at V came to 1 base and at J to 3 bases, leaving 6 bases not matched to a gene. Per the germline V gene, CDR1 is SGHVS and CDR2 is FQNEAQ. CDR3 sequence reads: CASSLGGGREDTGELFF. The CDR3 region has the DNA TGTGCCAGCAGCTTAGGAGGCGGGAGGGAAGACACCGGGGAGCTGTTTTTT.

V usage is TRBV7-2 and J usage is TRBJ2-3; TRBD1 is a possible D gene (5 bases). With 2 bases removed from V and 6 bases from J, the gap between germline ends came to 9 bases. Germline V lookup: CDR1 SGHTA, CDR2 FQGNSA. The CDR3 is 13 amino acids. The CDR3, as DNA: TGTGCCAGCAGCTTAAAGGGGATGGATACGCAGTATTTT. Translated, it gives CASSLKGMDTQYF. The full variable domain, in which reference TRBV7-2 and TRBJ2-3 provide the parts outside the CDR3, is GAGVSQSPSNKVTEKGKDVELRCDPISGHTALYWYRQSLGQGLEFLIYFQGNSAPDKSGLPSDRFSAERTGGSVSTLTIQRTQQEDSAVYLCASSLKGMDTQYFGPGTRLTVL.

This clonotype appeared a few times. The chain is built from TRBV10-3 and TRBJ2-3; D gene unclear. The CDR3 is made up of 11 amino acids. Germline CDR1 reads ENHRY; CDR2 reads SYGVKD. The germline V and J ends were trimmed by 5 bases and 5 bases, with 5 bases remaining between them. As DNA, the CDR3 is TGTGCCATCAGTAAACAAGATACGCAGTATTTT. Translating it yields CAISKQDTQYF.

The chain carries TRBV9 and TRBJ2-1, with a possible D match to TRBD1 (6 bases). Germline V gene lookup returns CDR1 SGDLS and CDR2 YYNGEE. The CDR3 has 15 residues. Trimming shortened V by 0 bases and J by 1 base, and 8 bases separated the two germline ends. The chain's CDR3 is CASSVVGGSYNEQFF. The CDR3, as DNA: TGTGCCAGCAGCGTAGTAGGGGGTTCCTACAATGAGCAGTTCTTC.

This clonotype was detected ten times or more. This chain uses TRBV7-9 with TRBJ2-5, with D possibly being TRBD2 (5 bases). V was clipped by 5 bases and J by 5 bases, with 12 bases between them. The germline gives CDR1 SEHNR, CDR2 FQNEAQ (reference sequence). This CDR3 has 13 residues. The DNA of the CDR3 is TGTGCCAGCAGCCAACTAGTTCTCGAGACCCAGTACTTC. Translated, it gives CASSQLVLETQYF.

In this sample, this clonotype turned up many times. CDR3 DNA sequence: TGTGCCAGCAGCTCGTTACTAGCGGGAGCCTACGAGCAGTACTTC. Protein: CASSSLLAGAYEQYF. The gene calls are TRBV7-8 and TRBJ2-7; 11 bases match TRBD2. Germline V gives CDR1 SGHVS, CDR2 FQNEAQ. Trimming removed 4 bases from V and 2 bases from J; junction bases left unmatched: 4. This CDR3 has 15 residues.

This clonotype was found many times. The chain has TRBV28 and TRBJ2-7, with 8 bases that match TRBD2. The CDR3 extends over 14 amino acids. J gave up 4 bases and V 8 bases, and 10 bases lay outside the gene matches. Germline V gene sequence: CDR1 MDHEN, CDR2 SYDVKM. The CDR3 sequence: CASSELAEAYEQYF. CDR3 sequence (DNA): TGTGCCAGCTCGGAACTAGCGGAAGCATACGAGCAGTACTTC.

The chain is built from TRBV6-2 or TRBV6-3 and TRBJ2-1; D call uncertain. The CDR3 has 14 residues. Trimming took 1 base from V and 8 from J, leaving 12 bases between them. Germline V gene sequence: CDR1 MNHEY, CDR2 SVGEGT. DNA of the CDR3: TGTGCCAGCAGTTACTTGAACCGGTGGGATGAGCAGTTCTTC. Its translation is CASSYLNRWDEQFF.

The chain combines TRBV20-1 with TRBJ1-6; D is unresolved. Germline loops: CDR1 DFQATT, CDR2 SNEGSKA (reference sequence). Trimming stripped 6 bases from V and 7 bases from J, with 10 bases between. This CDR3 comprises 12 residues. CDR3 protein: CSAGSENSPLHF. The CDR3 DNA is TGCAGTGCAGGGAGCGAGAATTCACCCCTCCACTTT.

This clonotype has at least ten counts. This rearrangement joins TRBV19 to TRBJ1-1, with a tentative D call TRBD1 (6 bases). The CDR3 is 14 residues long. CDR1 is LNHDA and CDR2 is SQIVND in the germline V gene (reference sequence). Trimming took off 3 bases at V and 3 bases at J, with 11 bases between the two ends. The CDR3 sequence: CASSIWGLDTEAFF. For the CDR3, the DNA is TGTGCCAGTAGTATTTGGGGGCTGGACACTGAAGCTTTCTTT.

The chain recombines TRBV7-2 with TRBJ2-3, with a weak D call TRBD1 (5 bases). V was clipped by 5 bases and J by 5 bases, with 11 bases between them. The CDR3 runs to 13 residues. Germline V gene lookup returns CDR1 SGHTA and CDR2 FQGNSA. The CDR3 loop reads CASSHRHGDTQYF. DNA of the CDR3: TGTGCCAGCAGCCACAGGCATGGAGATACGCAGTATTTT. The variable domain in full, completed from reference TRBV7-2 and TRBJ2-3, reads GAGVSQSPSNKVTEKGKDVELRCDPISGHTALYWYRQSLGQGLEFLIYFQGNSAPDKSGLPSDRFSAERTGGSVSTLTIQRTQQEDSAVYLCASSHRHGDTQYFGPGTRLTVL.

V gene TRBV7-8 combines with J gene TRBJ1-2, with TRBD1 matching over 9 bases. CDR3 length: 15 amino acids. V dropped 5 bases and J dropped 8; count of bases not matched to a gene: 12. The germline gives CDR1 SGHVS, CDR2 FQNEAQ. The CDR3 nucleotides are TGTGCCAGCAGCCCCCGGGACAGGGAGGTCTACGGCTACACCTTC. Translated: CASSPRDREVYGYTF.

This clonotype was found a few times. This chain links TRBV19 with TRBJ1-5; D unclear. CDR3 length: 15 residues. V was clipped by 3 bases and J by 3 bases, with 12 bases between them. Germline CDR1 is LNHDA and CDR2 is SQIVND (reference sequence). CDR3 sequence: CASSISIGLNQPQHF. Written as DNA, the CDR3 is TGTGCCAGTAGTATCTCCATCGGGCTCAATCAGCCCCAGCATTTT.